The source of this TCR beta chain is a study of T cell repertoires in cytomegalovirus infection. Study summary: Public TCR beta signatures marked donors with CMV infection and the matching HLA. Whole-study results and caveats: Totalled public TCR beta family frequency picked out people who carried CMV plus the relevant HLA. Clonotype analysis showed dominance of the ex vivo response by HLA-C-restricted CMV-specific TCR beta clonotypes.

This clonotype was seen more than once but under ten times. Its target is not known. Germline V gene lookup returns CDR1 SGDLS and CDR2 YYNGEE. V shed 1 base and J 6 bases; nucleotides not matched to a gene: 12. The CDR3 sequence is 16 residues long. MiXCR, run by TCRdb on the reads, gives a single entry per CDR3 protein. The table has around 450,000 distinct CDR3 sequences, about 11% seen once. This sequence was found in a human donor in good health (CMV status not recorded). Some clones in this sample may be carry-over from other donors' samples. The V and J genes are TRBV9 and TRBJ2-7; 8 bases are shared with TRBD2. Input material: PBMCs. The CDR3 loop is CASSVIPGREATEQYF. CDR3 DNA: TGTGCCAGCAGCGTAATTCCCGGGCGGGAGGCCACCGAGCAGTACTTC.